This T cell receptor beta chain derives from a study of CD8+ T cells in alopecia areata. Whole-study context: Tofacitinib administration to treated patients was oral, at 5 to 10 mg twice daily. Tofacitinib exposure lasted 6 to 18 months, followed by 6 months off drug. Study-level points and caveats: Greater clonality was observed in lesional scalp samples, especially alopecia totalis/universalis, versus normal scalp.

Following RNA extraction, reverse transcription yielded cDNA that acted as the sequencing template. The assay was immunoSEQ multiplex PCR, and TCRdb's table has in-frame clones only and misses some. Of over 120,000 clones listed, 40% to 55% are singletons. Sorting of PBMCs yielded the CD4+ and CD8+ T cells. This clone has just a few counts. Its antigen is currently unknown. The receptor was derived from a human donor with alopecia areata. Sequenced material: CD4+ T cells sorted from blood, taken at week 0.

The CDR3 loop is CASSPRQGIMQPQHF. The CDR3 nucleotides read TGTGCCAGCAGTCCCAGACAGGGAATCATGCAGCCCCAGCATTTT. V is TRBV27 and J is TRBJ1-5; 7 bases match TRBD1. This CDR3 has 15 residues. V gave up 5 bases and J gave up 7 bases; unmatched junction bases: 11. The germline V gene encodes CDR1 MNHEY and CDR2 SMNVEV (reference sequence).